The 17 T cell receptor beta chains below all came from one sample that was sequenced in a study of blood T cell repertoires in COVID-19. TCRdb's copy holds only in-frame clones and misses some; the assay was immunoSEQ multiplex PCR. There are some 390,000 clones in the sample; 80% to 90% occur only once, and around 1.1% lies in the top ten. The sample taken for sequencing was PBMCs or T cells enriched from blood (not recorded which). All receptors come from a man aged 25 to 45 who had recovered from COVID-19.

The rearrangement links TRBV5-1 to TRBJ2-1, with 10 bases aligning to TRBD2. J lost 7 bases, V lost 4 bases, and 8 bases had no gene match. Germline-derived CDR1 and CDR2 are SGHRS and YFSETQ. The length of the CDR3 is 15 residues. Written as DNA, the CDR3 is TGCGCCAGCAGCCCTGGGACTAGCGAGATGAATGAGCAGTTCTTC. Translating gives CASSPGTSEMNEQFF. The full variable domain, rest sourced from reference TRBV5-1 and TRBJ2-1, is KAGVTQTPRYLIKTRGQQVTLSCSPISGHRSVSWYQQTPGQGLQFLFEYFSETQRNKGNFPGRFSGRQFSNSRSEMNVSTLELGDSALYLCASSPGTSEMNEQFFGPGTRLTVL.

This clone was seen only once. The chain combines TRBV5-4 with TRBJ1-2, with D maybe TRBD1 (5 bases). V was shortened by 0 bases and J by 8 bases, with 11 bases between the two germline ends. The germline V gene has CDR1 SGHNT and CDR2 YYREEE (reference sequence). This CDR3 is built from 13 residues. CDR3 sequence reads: CASSLGQGDGYTF. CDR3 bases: TGTGCCAGCAGCTTGGGTCAGGGCGACGGCTACACCTTC.

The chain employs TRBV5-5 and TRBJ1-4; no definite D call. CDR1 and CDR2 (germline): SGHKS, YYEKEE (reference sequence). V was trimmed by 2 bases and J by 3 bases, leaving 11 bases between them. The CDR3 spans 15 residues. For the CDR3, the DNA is TGTGCCAGCAGCTTTGACACTCCGGCTAATGAAAAACTGTTTTTT. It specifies CASSFDTPANEKLFF.

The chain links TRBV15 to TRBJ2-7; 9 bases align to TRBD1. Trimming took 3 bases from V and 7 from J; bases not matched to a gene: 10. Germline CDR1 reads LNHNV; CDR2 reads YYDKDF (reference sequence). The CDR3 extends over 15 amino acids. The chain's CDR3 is CATSRGLQGAEEQYF. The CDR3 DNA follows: TGTGCCACCAGCAGGGGATTACAGGGGGCGGAGGAGCAGTACTTC.

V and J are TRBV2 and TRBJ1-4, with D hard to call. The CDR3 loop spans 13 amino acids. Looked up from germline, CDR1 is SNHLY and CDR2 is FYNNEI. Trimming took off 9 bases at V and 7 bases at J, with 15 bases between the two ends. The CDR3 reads CASLRELGEKLFF. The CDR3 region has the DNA TGTGCCAGTTTAAGGGAGTTGGGTGAAAAACTGTTTTTT.

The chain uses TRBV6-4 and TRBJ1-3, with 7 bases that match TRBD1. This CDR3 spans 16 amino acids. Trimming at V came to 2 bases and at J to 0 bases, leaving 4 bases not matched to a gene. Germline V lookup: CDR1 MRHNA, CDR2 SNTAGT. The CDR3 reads CASSDPGGDSGNTIYF. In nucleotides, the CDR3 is TGTGCCAGCAGTGACCCAGGGGGTGACTCTGGAAACACCATATATTTT.

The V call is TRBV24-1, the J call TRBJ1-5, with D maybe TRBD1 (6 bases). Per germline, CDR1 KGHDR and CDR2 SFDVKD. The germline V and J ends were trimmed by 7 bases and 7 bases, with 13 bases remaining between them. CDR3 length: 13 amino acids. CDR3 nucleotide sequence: TGTGCCACCAGCGAGTACAGGGAGCAGCCCCAGCATTTT. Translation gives CATSEYREQPQHF.

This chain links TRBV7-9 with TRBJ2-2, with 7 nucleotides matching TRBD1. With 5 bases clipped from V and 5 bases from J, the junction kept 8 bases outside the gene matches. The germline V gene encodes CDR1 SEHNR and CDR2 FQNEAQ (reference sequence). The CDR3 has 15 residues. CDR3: CASSTGQLRTGELFF. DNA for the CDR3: TGTGCCAGCAGCACGGGACAGTTAAGGACCGGGGAGCTGTTTTTT.

In nucleotides, the CDR3 is TGTGCCTGGAGTACTACCTACGAGCAGTACTTC. Its protein product is CAWSTTYEQYF. The chain couples TRBV30 to TRBJ2-7; D gene uncertain. The germline V gene encodes CDR1 GTSNPN and CDR2 SVGIG (reference sequence). CDR3 length: 11 amino acids. Trimming cost V 2 bases and J 2 bases, with 4 bases left between them.

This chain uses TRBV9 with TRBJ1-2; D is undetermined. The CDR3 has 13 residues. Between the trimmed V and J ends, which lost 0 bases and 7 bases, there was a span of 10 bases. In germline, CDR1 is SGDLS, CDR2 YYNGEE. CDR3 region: CASSVGEEGGYTF. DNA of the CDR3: TGTGCCAGCAGCGTAGGTGAAGAGGGTGGCTACACCTTC.

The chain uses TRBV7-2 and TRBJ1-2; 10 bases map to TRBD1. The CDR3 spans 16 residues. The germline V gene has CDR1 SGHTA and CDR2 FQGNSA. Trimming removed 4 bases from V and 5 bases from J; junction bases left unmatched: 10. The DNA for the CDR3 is TGTGCCAGCAGCTCTAACGCCGGGACAGGGGTTTATGGCTACACCTTC. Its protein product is CASSSNAGTGVYGYTF. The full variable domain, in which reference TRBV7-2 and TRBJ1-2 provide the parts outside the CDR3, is GAGVSQSPSNKVTEKGKDVELRCDPISGHTALYWYRQSLGQGLEFLIYFQGNSAPDKSGLPSDRFSAERTGGSVSTLTIQRTQQEDSAVYLCASSSNAGTGVYGYTFGSGTRLTVV.

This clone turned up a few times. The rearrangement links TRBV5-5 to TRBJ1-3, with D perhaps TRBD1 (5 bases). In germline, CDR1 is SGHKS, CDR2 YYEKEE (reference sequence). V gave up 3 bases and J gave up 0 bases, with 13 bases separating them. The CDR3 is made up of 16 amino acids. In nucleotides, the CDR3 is TGTGCCAGCAGCTATACTGACAGAACCTCTGGAAACACCATATATTTT. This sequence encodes CASSYTDRTSGNTIYF.

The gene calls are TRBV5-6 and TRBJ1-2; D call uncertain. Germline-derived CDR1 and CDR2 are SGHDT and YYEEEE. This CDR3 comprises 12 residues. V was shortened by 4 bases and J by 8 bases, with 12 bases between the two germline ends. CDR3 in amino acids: CASSPGLKGYTF. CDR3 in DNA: TGTGCCAGCAGCCCCGGTCTGAAGGGCTACACCTTC.

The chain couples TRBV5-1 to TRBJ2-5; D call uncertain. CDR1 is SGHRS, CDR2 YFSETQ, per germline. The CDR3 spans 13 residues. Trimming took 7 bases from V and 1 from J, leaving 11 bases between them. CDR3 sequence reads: CASRGAIQETQYF. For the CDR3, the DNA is TGCGCCAGCCGAGGAGCAATCCAAGAGACCCAGTACTTC.

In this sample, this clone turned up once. The CDR3 region is CASSSFTSGRTDTQYF. CDR3 nucleotides: TGTGCCAGCAGCTCTTTCACTAGCGGGAGAACAGATACGCAGTATTTT. The rearrangement uses TRBV7-8 and TRBJ2-3; 11 bases fit TRBD2. The V gene's germline CDR1 is SGHVS and CDR2 FQNEAQ. The V segment lost 4 bases and the J segment 3 bases; nucleotides outside the gene matches: 6. The CDR3 has 16 amino acids.

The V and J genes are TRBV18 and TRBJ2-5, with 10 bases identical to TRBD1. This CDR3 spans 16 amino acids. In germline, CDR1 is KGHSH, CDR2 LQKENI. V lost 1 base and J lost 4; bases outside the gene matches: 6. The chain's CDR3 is CASSPRQGAVGETQYF. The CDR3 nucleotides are TGTGCCAGCTCACCACGACAGGGGGCGGTGGGAGAGACCCAGTACTTC.

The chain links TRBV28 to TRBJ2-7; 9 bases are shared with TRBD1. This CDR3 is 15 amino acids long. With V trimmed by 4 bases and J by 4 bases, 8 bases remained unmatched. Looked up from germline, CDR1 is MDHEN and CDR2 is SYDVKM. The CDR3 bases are TGTGCCAGCAGTTCTGCGGGGGACAGGGTATACGAGCAGTACTTC. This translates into CASSSAGDRVYEQYF.